Reported below is one T cell receptor beta chain. The antigen is unknown. Here immunoSEQ multiplex PCR was the method, and the copy in TCRdb shows in-frame clones only, minus some. The table has approximately 200,000 clones, 88% seen once. CDR1 is MNHEY, CDR2 SMNVEV, per germline (reference sequence). V was clipped by 0 bases and J by 5 bases; unmatched bases: 0. The CDR3 has 15 amino acids. This sample is drawn from a study of cytomegalovirus exposure and HLA in healthy donors. Study-wide context: The use of the same platform for the 130 or so validation repertoires and the roughly 700 first-cohort repertoires was reported by a later analysis. Notes on the study in general: According to a subsequent analysis, TCR clusters from the first cohort were inclined to appear together in the 110 or so validation repertoires. About 150 TCR beta chains were listed as cytomegalovirus-associated.

The V gene is TRBV27, the J gene TRBJ2-2; TRBD2 agrees at 10 bases. Sequenced material: PBMCs. This clonotype was obtained from a woman under 30 in good health and CMV-seronegative. The DNA for the CDR3 is TGTGCCAGCAGTTTATCTAGCGGGAGGACCGGGGAGCTGTTTTTT. Encoded protein: CASSLSSGRTGELFF.